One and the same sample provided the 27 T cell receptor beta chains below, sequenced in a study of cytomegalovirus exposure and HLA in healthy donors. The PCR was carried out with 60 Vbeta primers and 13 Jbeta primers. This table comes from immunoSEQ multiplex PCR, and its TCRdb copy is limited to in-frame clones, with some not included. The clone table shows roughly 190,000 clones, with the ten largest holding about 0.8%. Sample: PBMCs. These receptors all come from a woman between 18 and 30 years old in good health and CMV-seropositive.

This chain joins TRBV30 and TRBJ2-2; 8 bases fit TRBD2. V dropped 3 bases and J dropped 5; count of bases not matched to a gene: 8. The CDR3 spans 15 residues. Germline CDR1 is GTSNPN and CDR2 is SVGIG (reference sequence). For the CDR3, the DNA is TGTGCCTGGAGCACAGCGGGAGTGGGGACCGGGGAGCTGTTTTTT. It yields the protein CAWSTAGVGTGELFF.

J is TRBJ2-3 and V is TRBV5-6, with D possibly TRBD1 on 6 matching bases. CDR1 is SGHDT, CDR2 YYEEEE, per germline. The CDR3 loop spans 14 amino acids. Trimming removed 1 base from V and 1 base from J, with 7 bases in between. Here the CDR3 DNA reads TGTGCCAGCAGCTTGCCAGGGGGCACAGATACGCAGTATTTT. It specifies CASSLPGGTDTQYF.

CDR3 sequence (DNA): TGTGCCATCAGTGAGTCCGGGGGGGCTAGCACAGATACGCAGTATTTT. It yields the protein CAISESGGASTDTQYF. The chain links TRBV10-3 to TRBJ2-3, with 8 bases matching TRBD2. The ends lost 0 bases at V and 0 bases at J; junction bases unmatched: 2. The germline CDR1 and CDR2 sequences are ENHRY and SYGVKD. The CDR3 consists of 16 residues.

The CDR3 is CSVNFGAGGYTF. The CDR3 DNA reads as TGCAGCGTAAATTTTGGGGCTGGCGGCTACACCTTC. The V call is TRBV29-1, the J call TRBJ1-2, with D possibly being TRBD1 (5 bases). Germline-derived CDR1 and CDR2 are SQVTM and ANQGSEA. This CDR3 is built from 12 residues. Between the trimmed V and J ends, which lost 6 bases and 8 bases, there was a span of 16 bases. Filled out from reference TRBV29-1 and TRBJ1-2, the complete variable domain reads SAVISQKPSRDICQRGTSLTIQCQVDSQVTMMFWYRQQPGQSLTLIATANQGSEATYESGFVIDKFPISRPNLTFSTLTVSNMSPEDSSIYLCSVNFGAGGYTFGSGTRLTVV.

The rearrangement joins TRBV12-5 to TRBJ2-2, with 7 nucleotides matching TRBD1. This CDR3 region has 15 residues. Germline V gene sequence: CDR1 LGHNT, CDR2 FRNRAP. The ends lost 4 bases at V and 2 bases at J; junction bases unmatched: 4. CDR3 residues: CASGSGQANTGELFF. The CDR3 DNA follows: TGTGCTAGTGGTTCCGGACAGGCCAACACCGGGGAGCTGTTTTTT. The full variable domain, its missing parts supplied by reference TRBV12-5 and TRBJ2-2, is DARVTQTPRHKVTEMGQEVTMRCQPILGHNTVFWYRQTMMQGLELLAYFRNRAPLDDSGMPKDRFSAEMPDATLATLKIQPSEPRDSAVYFCASGSGQANTGELFFGEGSRLTVL.

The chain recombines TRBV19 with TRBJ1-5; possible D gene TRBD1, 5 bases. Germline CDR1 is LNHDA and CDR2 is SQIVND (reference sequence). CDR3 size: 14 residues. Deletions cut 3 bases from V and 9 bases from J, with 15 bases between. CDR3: CASSIGAPVPPQHF. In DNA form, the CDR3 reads TGTGCCAGTAGTATTGGGGCCCCGGTCCCGCCCCAGCATTTT.

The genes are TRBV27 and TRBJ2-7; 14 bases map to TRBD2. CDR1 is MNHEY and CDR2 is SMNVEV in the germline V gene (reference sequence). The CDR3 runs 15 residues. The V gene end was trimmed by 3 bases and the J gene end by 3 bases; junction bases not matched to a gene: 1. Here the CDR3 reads CASSLGLAGVYEQYF. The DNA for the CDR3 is TGTGCCAGCAGTTTGGGACTAGCGGGAGTCTACGAGCAGTACTTC.

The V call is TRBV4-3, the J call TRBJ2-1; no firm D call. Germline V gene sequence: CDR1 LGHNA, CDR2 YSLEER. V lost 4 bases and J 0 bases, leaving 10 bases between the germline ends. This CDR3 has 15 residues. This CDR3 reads CASSRVLSSYNEQFF. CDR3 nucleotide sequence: TGCGCCAGCAGCCGTGTACTAAGCTCCTACAATGAGCAGTTCTTC.

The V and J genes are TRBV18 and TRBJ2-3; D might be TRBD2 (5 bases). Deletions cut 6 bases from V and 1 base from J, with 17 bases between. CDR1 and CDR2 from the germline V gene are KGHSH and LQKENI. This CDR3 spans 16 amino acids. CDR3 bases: TGTGCCAGCTCGCCTTCCCGAGTGGGAGGCACAGATACGCAGTATTTT. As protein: CASSPSRVGGTDTQYF.

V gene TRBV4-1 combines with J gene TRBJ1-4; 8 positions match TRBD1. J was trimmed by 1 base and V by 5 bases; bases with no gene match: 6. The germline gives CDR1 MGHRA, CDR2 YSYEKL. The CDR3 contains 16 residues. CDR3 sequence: CASSFGQGQTNEKLFF. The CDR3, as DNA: TGCGCCAGCAGCTTCGGACAGGGCCAAACTAATGAAAAACTGTTTTTT.

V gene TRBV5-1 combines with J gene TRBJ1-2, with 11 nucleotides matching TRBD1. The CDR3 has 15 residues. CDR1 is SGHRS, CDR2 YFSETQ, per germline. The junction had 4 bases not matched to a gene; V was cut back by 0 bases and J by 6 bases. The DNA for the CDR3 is TGCGCCAGCAGCTTGGCCGGGACAGGGGGACATGGCTACACCTTC. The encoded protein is CASSLAGTGGHGYTF.

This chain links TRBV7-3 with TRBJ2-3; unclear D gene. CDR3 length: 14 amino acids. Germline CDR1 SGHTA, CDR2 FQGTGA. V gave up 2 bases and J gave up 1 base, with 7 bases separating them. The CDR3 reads CASSLVTGTDTQYF. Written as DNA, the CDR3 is TGTGCCAGCAGCTTAGTAACGGGCACAGATACGCAGTATTTT.

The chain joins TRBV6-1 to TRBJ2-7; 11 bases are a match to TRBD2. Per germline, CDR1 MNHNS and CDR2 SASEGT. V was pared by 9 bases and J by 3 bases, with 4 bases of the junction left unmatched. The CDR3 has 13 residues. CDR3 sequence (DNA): TGTGCCAGTGCCACTAGCGGGAGCTACGAGCAGTACTTC. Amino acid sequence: CASATSGSYEQYF.

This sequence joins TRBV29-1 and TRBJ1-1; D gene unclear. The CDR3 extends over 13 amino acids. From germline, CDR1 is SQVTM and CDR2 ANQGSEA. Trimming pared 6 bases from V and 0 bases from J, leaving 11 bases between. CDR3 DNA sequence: TGCAGCGTCCCAAAGGGAGTGAACACTGAAGCTTTCTTT. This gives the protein CSVPKGVNTEAFF.

This CDR3 reads CASSGGGEQFF. CDR3 DNA: TGCGCCAGCAGCGGGGGGGGTGAGCAGTTCTTC. J is TRBJ2-1 and V is TRBV4-1, with 7 bases identical to TRBD2. Germline V gene lookup returns CDR1 MGHRA and CDR2 YSYEKL. CDR3 length: 11 residues. With 5 bases clipped from V and 9 bases from J, the junction kept 1 base outside the gene matches.

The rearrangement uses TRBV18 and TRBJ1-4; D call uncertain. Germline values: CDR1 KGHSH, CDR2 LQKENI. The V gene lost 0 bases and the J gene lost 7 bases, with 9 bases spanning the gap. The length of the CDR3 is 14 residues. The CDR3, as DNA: TGTGCCAGCTCACCACCGATGACACCTGAAAAACTGTTTTTT. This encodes CASSPPMTPEKLFF.

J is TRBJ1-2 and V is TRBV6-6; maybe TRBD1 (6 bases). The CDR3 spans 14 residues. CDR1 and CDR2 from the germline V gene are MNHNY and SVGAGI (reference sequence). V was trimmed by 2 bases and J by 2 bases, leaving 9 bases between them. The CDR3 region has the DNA TGTGCCAGCAGTTACAAAGGACAGAACTATGGCTACACCTTC. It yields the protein CASSYKGQNYGYTF.

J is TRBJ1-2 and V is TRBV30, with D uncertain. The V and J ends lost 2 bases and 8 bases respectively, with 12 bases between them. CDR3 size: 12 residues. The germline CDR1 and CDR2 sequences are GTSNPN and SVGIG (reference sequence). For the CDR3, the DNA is TGTGCCTGGAGTAACTTTGGCGGAGGCTACACCTTC. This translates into CAWSNFGGGYTF.

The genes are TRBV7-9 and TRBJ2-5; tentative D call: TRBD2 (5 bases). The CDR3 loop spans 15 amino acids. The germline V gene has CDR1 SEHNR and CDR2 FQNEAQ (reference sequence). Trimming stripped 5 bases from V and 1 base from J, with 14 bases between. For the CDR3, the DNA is TGTGCCAGCAGCACCAGGACTGGCGTCCAAGAGACCCAGTACTTC. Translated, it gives CASSTRTGVQETQYF. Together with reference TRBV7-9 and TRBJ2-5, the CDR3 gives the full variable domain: DTGVSQNPRHKITKRGQNVTFRCDPISEHNRLYWYRQTLGQGPEFLTYFQNEAQLEKSRLLSDRFSAERPKGSFSTLEIQRTEQGDSAMYLCASSTRTGVQETQYFGPGTRLLVL.

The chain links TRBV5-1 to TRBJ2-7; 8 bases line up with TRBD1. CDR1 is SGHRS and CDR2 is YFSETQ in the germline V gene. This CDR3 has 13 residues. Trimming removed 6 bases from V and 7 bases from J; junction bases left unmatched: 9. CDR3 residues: CASTGQGAREQYF. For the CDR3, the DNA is TGCGCCAGCACCGGGCAGGGGGCGCGAGAGCAGTACTTC.

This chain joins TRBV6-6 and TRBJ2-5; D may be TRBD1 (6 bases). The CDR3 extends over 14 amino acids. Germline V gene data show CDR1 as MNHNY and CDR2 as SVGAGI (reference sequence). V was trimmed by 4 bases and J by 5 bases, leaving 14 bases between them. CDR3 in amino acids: CASSSDRLEETQYF. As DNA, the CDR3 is TGTGCCAGCAGTTCGGACAGACTCGAGGAGACCCAGTACTTC.

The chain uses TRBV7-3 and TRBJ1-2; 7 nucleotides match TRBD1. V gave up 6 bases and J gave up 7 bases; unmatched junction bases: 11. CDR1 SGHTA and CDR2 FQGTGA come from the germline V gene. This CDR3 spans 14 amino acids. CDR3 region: CASRPTRDSPGYTF. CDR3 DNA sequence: TGTGCCAGCAGACCAACCCGGGACAGTCCTGGCTACACCTTC.

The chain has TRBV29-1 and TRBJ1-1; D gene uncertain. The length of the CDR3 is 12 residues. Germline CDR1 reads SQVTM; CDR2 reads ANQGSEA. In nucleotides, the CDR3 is TGCAGTGTCGGAGATCCGAACACTGAAGCTTTCTTT. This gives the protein CSVGDPNTEAFF.

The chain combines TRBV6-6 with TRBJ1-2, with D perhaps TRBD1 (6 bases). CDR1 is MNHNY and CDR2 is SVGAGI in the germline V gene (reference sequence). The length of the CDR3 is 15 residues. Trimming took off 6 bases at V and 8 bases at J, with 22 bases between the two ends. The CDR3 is CASSLPDLWGQGYTF. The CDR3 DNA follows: TGTGCCAGCAGCCTTCCCGACCTTTGGGGGCAGGGCTACACCTTC.

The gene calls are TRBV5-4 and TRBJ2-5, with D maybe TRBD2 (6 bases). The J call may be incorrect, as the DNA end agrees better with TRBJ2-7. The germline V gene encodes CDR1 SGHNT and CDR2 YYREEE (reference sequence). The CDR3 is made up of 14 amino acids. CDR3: CASSASGASYEQYF. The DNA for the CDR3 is TGTGCCAGCAGCGCCTCGGGAGCCTCCTACGAGCAGTACTTC.

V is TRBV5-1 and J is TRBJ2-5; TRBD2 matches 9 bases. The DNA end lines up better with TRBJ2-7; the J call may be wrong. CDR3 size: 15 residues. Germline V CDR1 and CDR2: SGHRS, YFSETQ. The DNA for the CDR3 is TGCGCCAGCAGTTCCTTGAGCGGGGGGAGCTACGAGCAGTACTTC. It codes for CASSSLSGGSYEQYF.

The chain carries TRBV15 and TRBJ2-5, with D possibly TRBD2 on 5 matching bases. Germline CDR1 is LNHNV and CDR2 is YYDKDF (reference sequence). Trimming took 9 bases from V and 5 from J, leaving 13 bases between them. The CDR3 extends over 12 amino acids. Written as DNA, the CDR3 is TGTGCCACTGGACTCGCGATGGAGACCCAGTACTTC. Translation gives CATGLAMETQYF.